Following are 30 T cell receptor beta chains from one sample sequenced in a study of neoadjuvant nivolumab and ipilimumab in lung cancer. Repertoires were generated with immunoSEQ multiplex PCR, while TCRdb's copy carries only in-frame clones and drops some. The sample has 44,000 or so clones, more than 85% seen once. The sample here was blood, taken before neoadjuvant nivolumab, alone or with ipilimumab. The receptors stem from an adult with non-small cell lung cancer. Some clones in this sample may be carry-over from other donors' samples.

The V call is TRBV4-2, the J call TRBJ2-7; D remains ambiguous. Germline V gene data show CDR1 as LGHNA and CDR2 as YNFKEQ. The CDR3 covers 18 residues. Trimming removed 0 bases at V and 2 bases at J, with 20 bases between. CDR3 coding DNA: TGTGCCAGCAGCCAAGATGATCGGAACTTACTTACGACCTACGAGCAGTACTTC. It is translated as CASSQDDRNLLTTYEQYF.

The V call is TRBV4-3, the J call TRBJ1-1; D possibly corresponds to TRBD1 (6 bases). CDR3 length: 15 amino acids. CDR1 and CDR2 from the germline V gene are LGHNA and YSLEER. CDR3 sequence: CPMRRGGQGSTEAFF. CDR3 nucleotides: TGCCCCATGAGAAGGGGGGGCCAGGGAAGCACTGAAGCTTTCTTT.

This clone has more than one count but fewer than ten. The chain combines TRBV7-8 with TRBJ1-1; D uncertain. The ends were cut back, 1 base at V and 5 bases at J, with 5 bases in the middle. CDR1 SGHVS and CDR2 FQNEAQ come from the germline V gene. The CDR3 covers 12 residues. CDR3 nucleotide sequence: TGTGCCAGCAGCTTAGGGGAAACTGAAGCTTTCTTT. This sequence encodes CASSLGETEAFF.

This clone was detected a few times. The rearrangement joins TRBV7-9 to TRBJ2-1, with 10 bases lining up with TRBD1. Germline-derived CDR1 and CDR2 are SEHNR and FQNEAQ (reference sequence). V lost 4 bases, J lost 3 bases, and 9 bases stayed unmatched. The CDR3 is 17 amino acids. The CDR3 spells CASSSWTGGGFYNEQFF. The CDR3 nucleotides read TGTGCCAGCAGCTCTTGGACAGGGGGAGGTTTCTACAATGAGCAGTTCTTC.

J is TRBJ2-7 and V is TRBV19; 12 bases line up with TRBD1. Per the germline V gene, CDR1 is LNHDA and CDR2 is SQIVND (reference sequence). The CDR3 covers 15 residues. J gave up 5 bases and V 6 bases, and 8 bases lay outside the gene matches. CDR3: CASSGGTGGFNEQYF. The CDR3 region has the DNA TGTGCCAGTAGCGGCGGGACAGGGGGCTTCAACGAGCAGTACTTC. Variable domain in full (rest from reference TRBV19 and TRBJ2-7): DGGITQSPKYLFRKEGQNVTLSCEQNLNHDAMYWYRQDPGQGLRLIYYSQIVNDFQKGDIAEGYSVSREKKESFPLTVTSAQKNPTAFYLCASSGGTGGFNEQYFGPGTRLTVT.

The chain links TRBV7-9 to TRBJ1-2, with no clear D. Trimming pared 5 bases from V and 0 bases from J, leaving 7 bases between. Germline V CDR1 and CDR2: SEHNR, FQNEAQ (reference sequence). There are 13 residues in the CDR3. The DNA for the CDR3 is TGTGCCAGCAGCCCCAGTGCTAACTATGGCTACACCTTC. This encodes CASSPSANYGYTF.

On this clone: One junction end disagrees with the germline gene, perhaps due to a read error. The chain is built from TRBV7-9 and TRBJ1-2, with D maybe TRBD1 (5 bases). This CDR3 is 15 amino acids long. Per the germline V gene, CDR1 is SEHNR and CDR2 is FQNEAQ (reference sequence). CDR3 DNA sequence: TGTGTCAGCAGCTCGTCTCGACAGCGTAACTATGGCTACACCTTC. Translating gives CVSSSSRQRNYGYTF.

CDR3 residues: CASSDGTSVQETQYF. As DNA, the CDR3 is TGTGCCAGCTCAGACGGGACTAGCGTCCAAGAGACCCAGTACTTC. The chain couples TRBV18 to TRBJ2-5, with 10 bases that match TRBD2. CDR1 KGHSH and CDR2 LQKENI come from the germline V gene. Unmatched junction bases numbered 4, after V lost 5 bases and J lost 1 base. The length of the CDR3 is 15 residues.

The genes are TRBV10-3 and TRBJ2-2, with 10 positions matching TRBD2. The CDR3 has 14 residues. The ends lost 5 bases at V and 4 bases at J; junction bases unmatched: 1. CDR1 is ENHRY, CDR2 SYGVKD, per germline. The CDR3 sequence: CAISWTSGTGELFF. CDR3 coding DNA: TGTGCCATCAGTTGGACTAGCGGCACCGGGGAGCTGTTTTTT.

The chain joins TRBV11-2 to TRBJ1-3; no definite D call. The germline gives CDR1 SGHAT, CDR2 FQNNGV. The CDR3 sequence is 15 residues long. Between the trimmed V and J ends, which lost 1 base and 4 bases, there was a span of 11 bases. CDR3 region: CASSLVGFTGNTIYF. The CDR3 DNA reads TGTGCCAGCAGCTTAGTTGGGTTTACGGGAAACACCATATATTTT.

The rearrangement joins TRBV18 to TRBJ2-1; 8 bases agree with TRBD1. This CDR3 spans 15 amino acids. The junction had 6 bases not matched to a gene; V was cut back by 4 bases and J by 4 bases. Germline V gene data show CDR1 as KGHSH and CDR2 as LQKENI. The CDR3 is CASSLGQGIYNEQFF. CDR3 DNA sequence: TGTGCCAGCTCACTAGGACAGGGAATATACAATGAGCAGTTCTTC.

The chain has TRBV5-4 and TRBJ2-3; tentative D call: TRBD2 (5 bases). In germline, CDR1 is SGHNT, CDR2 YYREEE (reference sequence). V lost 3 bases and J lost 4, with 15 bases in between. CDR3 length equals 15 residues. CDR3 loop: CASSSYGKTPDTQYF. CDR3 DNA: TGTGCCAGCAGCTCGTACGGGAAGACCCCAGATACGCAGTATTTT. The whole variable domain, filled in from reference TRBV5-4 and TRBJ2-3, reads ETGVTQSPTHLIKTRGQQVTLRCSSQSGHNTVSWYQQALGQGPQFIFQYYREEENGRGNFPPRFSGLQFPNYSSELNVNALELDDSALYLCASSSYGKTPDTQYFGPGTRLTVL.

The V call is TRBV14, the J call TRBJ1-2; 7 positions match TRBD1. Germline loops: CDR1 SGHDN, CDR2 FVKESK. CDR3 length: 15 residues. V lost 4 bases, J lost 7 bases, and 12 bases stayed unmatched. The CDR3 bases are TGTGCCAGCAGCCGATCACAGGGGAAGGAGGCTGGCTACACCTTC. This codes for CASSRSQGKEAGYTF.

CDR3 loop: CASSLLMGSDTQYF. In nucleotides, the CDR3 is TGCGCCAGCAGCTTGCTAATGGGGTCAGATACGCAGTATTTT. The gene calls are TRBV5-1 and TRBJ2-3; D is unresolved. The germline gives CDR1 SGHRS, CDR2 YFSETQ. The CDR3 covers 14 residues. Trimming took 1 base from V and 4 from J, leaving 10 bases between them.

The chain links TRBV5-1 to TRBJ2-5, with 7 nucleotides matching TRBD1. With 1 base clipped from V and 4 bases from J, the junction kept 7 bases outside the gene matches. The CDR3 covers 15 residues. From germline, CDR1 is SGHRS and CDR2 YFSETQ. CDR3 nucleotide sequence: TGCGCCAGCAGCTTGTGGCAGGGGGAAGGAGAGACCCAGTACTTC. Its protein is CASSLWQGEGETQYF.

V is TRBV18 and J is TRBJ2-7; 9 bases match TRBD1. Germline trimming cut 4 bases from V and 2 bases from J; bases unmatched to any gene: 6. Germline loops: CDR1 KGHSH, CDR2 LQKENI. The CDR3 is made up of 15 amino acids. CDR3 in amino acids: CASSRGRTGAYEQYF. CDR3 sequence (DNA): TGTGCCAGCTCACGGGGTCGGACAGGGGCCTACGAGCAGTACTTC.

The chain joins TRBV5-1 to TRBJ1-2; 7 nucleotides line up with TRBD1. V dropped 0 bases and J dropped 3; count of bases not matched to a gene: 5. The length of the CDR3 is 15 residues. CDR1 and CDR2 (germline): SGHRS, YFSETQ. The DNA of the CDR3 is TGCGCCAGCAGCTTGGCAGGACAGGACGACTATGGCTACACCTTC. Translating it yields CASSLAGQDDYGYTF.

The V and J genes are TRBV18 and TRBJ1-1; D perhaps matches TRBD1 (5 bases). V dropped 3 bases and J dropped 2 bases, with 16 bases sitting between them. The V gene's germline CDR1 is KGHSH and CDR2 LQKENI. The length of the CDR3 is 16 residues. The CDR3 is CASSPAVGGVNTEAFF. The CDR3 nucleotides are TGTGCCAGCTCACCGGCCGTCGGGGGGGTTAACACTGAAGCTTTCTTT. Full variable domain (missing parts from reference TRBV18 and TRBJ1-1): NAGVMQNPRHLVRRRGQEARLRCSPMKGHSHVYWYRQLPEEGLKFMVYLQKENIIDESGMPKERFSAEFPKEGPSILRIQQVVRGDSAAYFCASSPAVGGVNTEAFFGQGTRLTVV.

This chain links TRBV7-9 with TRBJ2-1, with D possibly TRBD2 on 6 matching bases. The CDR3 runs 14 residues. V dropped 5 bases and J dropped 7 bases, with 15 bases sitting between them. Germline V gives CDR1 SEHNR, CDR2 FQNEAQ (reference sequence). Here the CDR3 DNA reads TGTGCCAGCAGCCACCGGGAGTCCGTGAATGAGCAGTTCTTC. Protein sequence: CASSHRESVNEQFF.

This sequence joins TRBV9 and TRBJ1-1; D is uncertain. CDR3 length: 16 residues. Trimming took 4 bases from V and 0 from J, leaving 16 bases between them. Germline values: CDR1 SGDLS, CDR2 YYNGEE. The chain's CDR3 is CASSPYTGPLNTEAFF. The CDR3 region has the DNA TGTGCCAGCAGCCCCTATACCGGGCCACTGAACACTGAAGCTTTCTTT.

V usage is TRBV6-5 and J usage is TRBJ1-2; D possibly corresponds to TRBD1 (5 bases). Germline loops: CDR1 MNHEY, CDR2 SVGAGI. This CDR3 is built from 11 residues. The V end was cut by 5 bases, the J end by 4 bases, with 5 bases between. CDR3 region: CASSGGYGYTF. The CDR3 DNA is TGTGCCAGCAGTGGGGGCTATGGCTACACCTTC.

The rearrangement links TRBV19 to TRBJ1-2; TRBD1 might be the D (5 bases). Deletions cut 5 bases from V and 9 bases from J, with 19 bases between. The CDR3 sequence is 14 residues long. Germline V lookup: CDR1 LNHDA, CDR2 SQIVND (reference sequence). The CDR3 DNA reads as TGTGCCAGTAGTGTTTCCGGGACCGGGCTGAGCTACACCTTC. This codes for CASSVSGTGLSYTF.

The chain carries TRBV25-1 and TRBJ2-2; 9 bases match TRBD2. This CDR3 has 14 amino acids. Germline V gene lookup returns CDR1 MGHDK and CDR2 SYGVNS. The J segment lost 6 bases and the V segment lost 5 bases, leaving 4 bases of the junction unmatched. This CDR3 reads CASSLGLAPGELFF. CDR3 nucleotide sequence: TGTGCCAGCAGTTTGGGACTAGCACCCGGGGAGCTGTTTTTT.

The J gene is TRBJ2-1, the V gene TRBV5-1, with no clear D. The germline V gene has CDR1 SGHRS and CDR2 YFSETQ. V lost 0 bases to trimming and J lost 6 bases, with 13 bases between them. CDR3 length: 15 amino acids. The DNA for the CDR3 is TGCGCCAGCAGCTTGGAGGTAGGGAAGGGCAATGAGCAGTTCTTC. It specifies CASSLEVGKGNEQFF.

V gene TRBV5-1 combines with J gene TRBJ1-3; D is undetermined. V gave up 1 base and J gave up 4 bases, with 9 bases separating them. The CDR3 extends over 14 amino acids. In germline, CDR1 is SGHRS, CDR2 YFSETQ. This chain's CDR3 is CASSLNSLGNTIYF. CDR3 DNA: TGCGCCAGCAGCTTGAACAGTCTGGGAAACACCATATATTTT.

The chain combines TRBV2 with TRBJ2-6; D ambiguous. The V gene's germline CDR1 is SNHLY and CDR2 FYNNEI. Trimming took off 6 bases at V and 0 bases at J, with 6 bases between the two ends. This CDR3 contains 14 residues. DNA of the CDR3: TGTGCCAGCAGACCCACCTCTGGGGCCAACGTCCTGACTTTC. Translated, it gives CASRPTSGANVLTF. The full variable domain, with the rest looked up from reference TRBV2 and TRBJ2-6, is EPEVTQTPSHQVTQMGQEVILRCVPISNHLYFYWYRQILGQKVEFLVSFYNNEISEKSEIFDDQFSVERPDGSNFTLKIRSTKLEDSAMYFCASRPTSGANVLTFGAGSRLTVL.

The chain links TRBV30 to TRBJ1-4; D gene uncertain. The V gene's germline CDR1 is GTSNPN and CDR2 SVGIG (reference sequence). Trimming shortened V by 4 bases and J by 8 bases, and 14 bases separated the two germline ends. CDR3 length: 13 residues. The CDR3 loop is CAWTVSGGEKLFF. Here the CDR3 DNA reads TGTGCCTGGACCGTTTCCGGCGGGGAAAAACTGTTTTTT.

The V call is TRBV18, the J call TRBJ1-2; D is possibly TRBD1 (5 bases). Per germline, CDR1 KGHSH and CDR2 LQKENI. Deletions cut 5 bases from V and 1 base from J, with 8 bases between. The CDR3 totals 13 residues. The DNA for the CDR3 is TGTGCCAGCTCAGACGGGGGTAACTATGGCTACACCTTC. This encodes CASSDGGNYGYTF. Complete variable domain (other parts from reference TRBV18 and TRBJ1-2): NAGVMQNPRHLVRRRGQEARLRCSPMKGHSHVYWYRQLPEEGLKFMVYLQKENIIDESGMPKERFSAEFPKEGPSILRIQQVVRGDSAAYFCASSDGGNYGYTFGSGTRLTVV.

The genes are TRBV4-1 and TRBJ1-1; D is ambiguous. The CDR3 is 14 amino acids. With 1 base removed from V and 1 base from J, the gap between germline ends came to 7 bases. Germline assignment: CDR1 MGHRA and CDR2 YSYEKL. The CDR3 region has the DNA TGCGCCAGCAGCCAAGGACCGGGGAACACTGAAGCTTTCTTT. As protein: CASSQGPGNTEAFF.

The rearrangement joins TRBV12-5 to TRBJ1-2; maybe TRBD1 (5 bases). Germline-derived CDR1 and CDR2 are LGHNT and FRNRAP. V was clipped by 0 bases and J by 4 bases, with 12 bases between them. CDR3 length equals 15 residues. CDR3 coding DNA: TGTGCTAGTGGTTTGGTATCACGGGGGTCCTATGGCTACACCTTC. Protein: CASGLVSRGSYGYTF.